This TCR beta chain emerged from a study of T cells in Graves' hyperthyroidism and ophthalmopathy. Notes on the study in general: Most clonotypes that expanded in the thyroid above 0.001 also showed up in blood.

Thyroid ultrasound and orbital computed tomography, with clinical symptoms and serum thyroxine and TRAb, informed diagnoses. Regarding this clonotype: What it binds is not known. Compared with germline, one end of the junction differs, possibly owing to a read error.

CDR3 length equals 11 residues. The germline V gene has CDR1 SGHDN and CDR2 FVKESK. Amplification of TCR beta CDR3 regions used RNA as the template. Using the HTBI primer set, a first-round RT-PCR was run on the TCR CDR3. TCRdb re-derived calls from the multiplex PCR reads in MiXCR, one entry per CDR3 protein. Of hundreds of thousands of distinct CDR3 sequences in the sample, approximately 44% were seen once. V gene TRBV14 combines with J gene TRBJ1-2; D not certain. Sample: peripheral blood or thyroid tissue (not recorded which). This receptor was identified in a woman aged 18-35 years with Graves' hyperthyroidism. The CDR3 DNA reads TGTGCCAGCAGCCCGGGGTATGACTACACCTTC. Its protein product is CASSPGYDYTF.